These 19 T cell receptor beta chains share one sample of origin, sequenced in a study of T cells after yellow fever vaccination. TCRdb re-analysed the 5' RACE reads in MiXCR, keeping a single row per CDR3 protein. The sample lists a few hundred thousand distinct CDR3 sequences, roughly a sixth seen once, with 17% in the top ten. This sample comprised PBMCs, obtained about 5 days after the first yellow fever vaccination. The source is a young man who received the YFV17D yellow fever vaccine.

This clonotype showed up many times. CDR3 DNA sequence: TGTGCCATCAGTGAGTCGGACACAGGGAGCACTGAAGCTTTCTTT. This gives the protein CAISESDTGSTEAFF. The chain links TRBV10-3 to TRBJ1-1, with a tentative D call TRBD1 (6 bases). The CDR3 consists of 15 residues. V shed 0 bases and J shed 4 bases, with 12 bases lying between them. Germline V lookup: CDR1 ENHRY, CDR2 SYGVKD.

The rearrangement uses TRBV7-9 and TRBJ2-3, with 7 bases identical to TRBD2. This CDR3 comprises 17 residues. Trimming cost V 5 bases and J 3 bases; bases outside gene matches: 14. Germline V lookup: CDR1 SEHNR, CDR2 FQNEAQ (reference sequence). The chain's CDR3 is CASSLKTSGVQTDTQYF. The CDR3 DNA sequence: TGTGCCAGCAGCCTAAAGACCAGCGGGGTTCAGACAGATACGCAGTATTTT.

V usage is TRBV7-2 and J usage is TRBJ2-5, with 10 bases aligning to TRBD1. This CDR3 contains 14 residues. Germline CDR1 and CDR2: SGHTA and FQGNSA. V lost 5 bases and J lost 5; bases outside the gene matches: 5. The CDR3 here is CASSPDRGQETQYF. The CDR3 coding sequence is TGTGCCAGCAGCCCTGACAGGGGGCAGGAGACCCAGTACTTC.

This clonotype was observed a handful of times. The chain uses TRBV4-3 and TRBJ2-2; D perhaps matches TRBD2 (6 bases). The V end was cut by 1 base, the J end by 4 bases, with 10 bases between. The germline V gene has CDR1 LGHNA and CDR2 YSLEER. This CDR3 is built from 15 residues. The CDR3 is CASSQAARGTGELFF. The CDR3 DNA follows: TGCGCCAGCAGCCAAGCCGCGCGGGGCACCGGGGAGCTGTTTTTT.

This clonotype was detected only a few times. V usage is TRBV5-1 and J usage is TRBJ2-1; TRBD1 matches at 9 bases. This CDR3 is built from 15 residues. CDR1 and CDR2 from the germline V gene are SGHRS and YFSETQ. J was trimmed by 6 bases and V by 3 bases; bases with no gene match: 7. CDR3 DNA: TGCGCCAGCAGCTCCCAGATGACAGGGGGCAATGAGCAGTTCTTC. Its translation is CASSSQMTGGNEQFF.

This clonotype was observed at least ten times. The chain carries TRBV6-5 and TRBJ1-1, with 8 bases aligning to TRBD1. V lost 2 bases to trimming and J lost 1 base; unmatched junction nucleotides: 3. Germline lookup yields CDR1 MNHEY and CDR2 SVGAGI. The CDR3 consists of 15 residues. The CDR3 sequence: CASSYTGQGNTEAFF. CDR3 nucleotides: TGTGCCAGCAGTTACACCGGACAGGGGAACACTGAAGCTTTCTTT.

The rearrangement uses TRBV20-1 and TRBJ1-4; 7 bases are shared with TRBD1. The ends lost 3 bases at V and 6 bases at J; junction bases unmatched: 4. The CDR3 runs 13 residues. CDR1 is DFQATT and CDR2 is SNEGSKA in the germline V gene (reference sequence). Written as DNA, the CDR3 is TGCAGTGCTAGCCGGGACAGATATGAAAAACTGTTTTTT. Residues: CSASRDRYEKLFF.

This clonotype came up a few times. The gene calls are TRBV1 and TRBJ2-7; TRBD1, the table's D call, lacks a check against the DNA. TRBV1 is noted as a pseudogene. The CDR3 spans 13 residues. The CDR3 loop reads CTRQTGAYHEQYV. CDR3 DNA sequence: TGCACCAGGCAGACAGGGGCTTATCACGAGCAGTACGTC.

The genes are TRBV11-2 and TRBJ2-5, with D unclear. The CDR3 extends over 14 amino acids. V lost 4 bases and J lost 2, with 11 bases in between. Germline CDR1 is SGHAT and CDR2 is FQNNGV. DNA of the CDR3: TGTGCCAGCAGCTCTTATAATCTTCAAGAGACCCAGTACTTC. It codes for CASSSYNLQETQYF.

V gene TRBV18 combines with J gene TRBJ1-1; D is unresolved. V was trimmed by 6 bases and J by 2 bases, leaving 13 bases between them. This CDR3 comprises 14 residues. CDR1 is KGHSH and CDR2 is LQKENI in the germline V gene. The CDR3 here is CASSSREGNTEAFF. The CDR3 DNA follows: TGTGCCAGCTCTTCTAGGGAGGGAAACACTGAAGCTTTCTTT.

The V and J genes are TRBV5-1 and TRBJ2-7; 8 bases match TRBD1. From germline, CDR1 is SGHRS and CDR2 YFSETQ. The CDR3 covers 14 residues. Trimming took 0 bases from V and 6 from J; bases not matched to a gene: 5. The CDR3 nucleotides read TGCGCCAGCAGCTTGGTCATGGACAGGGCCGAGCAGTACTTC. Amino acid sequence: CASSLVMDRAEQYF.

CDR3 in amino acids: CASSIIPGMSAKNIQYF. CDR3 sequence (DNA): TGTGCCAGCAGTATTATTCCAGGGATGTCGGCCAAAAACATTCAGTACTTC. V and J are TRBV6-2 or TRBV6-3 and TRBJ2-4, with a weak D call TRBD1 (5 bases). CDR1 and CDR2 from the germline V gene are MNHEY and SVGEGT. V gave up 5 bases and J gave up 1 base, with 18 bases separating them. CDR3 length: 17 amino acids.

This clonotype was seen a few times. The chain couples TRBV7-6 to TRBJ2-3; D unclear. Trimming removed 8 bases at V and 6 bases at J, with 18 bases between. CDR3 length: 14 residues. CDR1 is SGHVS, CDR2 FNYEAQ, per germline. CDR3 in DNA: TGTGCCAGCCTCGACCCTTCCCGGGTGGATACGCAGTATTTT. It encodes CASLDPSRVDTQYF.

The rearrangement uses TRBV7-2 and TRBJ1-3, with 8 bases aligning to TRBD1. V lost 4 bases and J lost 2; bases outside the gene matches: 4. In germline, CDR1 is SGHTA, CDR2 FQGNSA. The CDR3 totals 15 residues. The CDR3 spells CASSSDRGTGNTIYF. For the CDR3, the DNA is TGTGCCAGCAGCTCCGACAGGGGAACTGGAAACACCATATATTTT. Variable domain in full (rest from reference TRBV7-2 and TRBJ1-3): GAGVSQSPSNKVTEKGKDVELRCDPISGHTALYWYRQSLGQGLEFLIYFQGNSAPDKSGLPSDRFSAERTGGSVSTLTIQRTQQEDSAVYLCASSSDRGTGNTIYFGEGSWLTVV.

This clonotype was recorded at least ten times. The V and J genes are TRBV20-1 and TRBJ1-6, with D tentatively TRBD1 (5 bases). The length of the CDR3 is 12 residues. Trimming removed 6 bases at V and 7 bases at J, with 10 bases between. CDR1 and CDR2 (germline): DFQATT, SNEGSKA (reference sequence). CDR3 nucleotides: TGCAGTGCACGGTGGGGGAATTCACCCCTCCACTTT. Its translation is CSARWGNSPLHF.

The rearrangement joins TRBV29-1 to TRBJ2-3; a weak D match, TRBD1 (6 bases). CDR3 length: 12 residues. The germline gives CDR1 SQVTM, CDR2 ANQGSEA. The V end was cut by 7 bases, the J end by 0 bases, with 8 bases between. CDR3 residues: CSAGQSTDTQYF. The CDR3 nucleotides read TGCAGCGCCGGACAGAGCACAGATACGCAGTATTTT.

There are a few counts of this clonotype. The chain has TRBV7-6 and TRBJ2-2, with D unresolved. The CDR3 is made up of 14 amino acids. CDR1 and CDR2 from the germline V gene are SGHVS and FNYEAQ. Between the trimmed V and J ends, which lost 1 base and 6 bases, there was a span of 9 bases. The CDR3 loop reads CASSLGITPGELFF. CDR3 in DNA: TGTGCCAGCAGCTTAGGAATAACCCCCGGGGAGCTGTTTTTT.

J is TRBJ2-3 and V is TRBV6-2 or TRBV6-3; D might be TRBD2 (5 bases). The V end was cut by 7 bases, the J end by 3 bases, with 14 bases between. This CDR3 contains 14 residues. The germline gives CDR1 MNHEY, CDR2 SVGEGT. The CDR3 reads CASNPRGVTDTQYF. The CDR3 DNA sequence: TGTGCCAGCAACCCTCGGGGAGTAACAGATACGCAGTATTTT.

This chain joins TRBV12-3 or TRBV12-4 and TRBJ2-1; 8 bases line up with TRBD1. CDR3 length equals 15 residues. Trimming took 3 bases from V and 6 from J; bases not matched to a gene: 7. Here the CDR3 reads CASSFVGQGPNEQFF. CDR3 nucleotides: TGTGCCAGCAGTTTCGTTGGACAGGGACCCAATGAGCAGTTCTTC.